These 11 T cell receptor beta chains originate from one sample sequenced in a study of cytomegalovirus exposure and HLA in healthy donors. PCR employed 60 Vbeta and 13 Jbeta primers. Sequencing used immunoSEQ multiplex PCR; TCRdb keeps in-frame clones, though not all of them. The sample yields about 130,000 clones, 74% seen once. The sample comprised PBMCs. These receptors were obtained from a woman between 45 and 60 years old in good health and CMV-seropositive.

The sample holds a few counts of this clone. The rearrangement joins TRBV7-9 to TRBJ2-2; unclear D gene. The germline V gene encodes CDR1 SEHNR and CDR2 FQNEAQ (reference sequence). V was trimmed by 6 bases and J by 1 base, leaving 9 bases between them. This CDR3 region has 14 residues. As DNA, the CDR3 is TGTGCCAGCAGGTTCAACAGGAACACCGGGGAGCTGTTTTTT. It yields the protein CASRFNRNTGELFF.

This clone was observed once. The chain uses TRBV18 and TRBJ2-2; 11 bases are shared with TRBD1. The V gene's germline CDR1 is KGHSH and CDR2 LQKENI. J was trimmed by 0 bases and V by 5 bases; bases with no gene match: 11. The CDR3 has 19 residues. For the CDR3, the DNA is TGTGCCAGCTCAAGGGGACAGGGGGGACCTACCTCGAACACCGGGGAGCTGTTTTTT. This encodes CASSRGQGGPTSNTGELFF. Together with reference TRBV18 and TRBJ2-2, the CDR3 gives the full variable domain: NAGVMQNPRHLVRRRGQEARLRCSPMKGHSHVYWYRQLPEEGLKFMVYLQKENIIDESGMPKERFSAEFPKEGPSILRIQQVVRGDSAAYFCASSRGQGGPTSNTGELFFGEGSRLTVL.

This clone has more than one count but fewer than ten. The chain uses TRBV29-1 and TRBJ1-1; possibly TRBD1 for D (5 bases). V lost 4 bases, J lost 4 bases, and 13 bases lay in between. The CDR3 is 13 amino acids. Germline loops: CDR1 SQVTM, CDR2 ANQGSEA. This chain's CDR3 is CSVASRGGTEAFF. CDR3 sequence (DNA): TGCAGCGTTGCTTCCCGGGGGGGCACTGAAGCTTTCTTT.

In this sample, this clone turned up once. The chain uses TRBV5-1 and TRBJ2-7, with 7 positions matching TRBD1. This CDR3 contains 14 residues. V shed 4 bases, J shed 7 bases, and the junction held 11 bases outside the gene matches. The germline gives CDR1 SGHRS, CDR2 YFSETQ. Here the CDR3 DNA reads TGCGCCAGCAGCAAGGGACAGACCTTTGCTGAGCAGTACTTC. As protein: CASSKGQTFAEQYF.

As regards this clone: Compared with germline, one end of the junction differs, possibly owing to a read error. This chain uses TRBV18 with TRBJ2-1; D ambiguous. Germline CDR1 is KGHSH and CDR2 is LQKENI. CDR3 length: 13 amino acids. The CDR3 nucleotides are TGTGCCAGCTCACCAGGGCTCAACAATGAGCAGCTCTTC. It codes for CASSPGLNNEQLF.

This chain links TRBV6-1 with TRBJ2-1; possible D gene TRBD2, 5 bases. The CDR3 is made up of 15 amino acids. Germline assignment: CDR1 MNHNS and CDR2 SASEGT. The ends were cut back, 2 bases at V and 0 bases at J, with 8 bases in the middle. The CDR3 protein is CASSEPGISYNEQFF. The CDR3 DNA sequence: TGTGCCAGCAGTGAACCGGGGATCTCCTACAATGAGCAGTTCTTC.

This rearrangement joins TRBV5-4 to TRBJ2-7; 8 nucleotides line up with TRBD1. Germline trimming cut 3 bases from V and 6 bases from J; bases unmatched to any gene: 8. The CDR3 loop spans 14 amino acids. Germline-derived CDR1 and CDR2 are SGHNT and YYREEE (reference sequence). CDR3 residues: CASSWGRGLVEQYF. DNA of the CDR3: TGTGCCAGCAGCTGGGGCAGGGGGCTTGTCGAGCAGTACTTC.

Comments on this clone: Other DNA sequences in the sample encode the same CDR3. The chain joins TRBV6-1 to TRBJ2-7; the match to TRBD1 covers 10 bases. V dropped 5 bases and J dropped 3; count of bases not matched to a gene: 7. The length of the CDR3 is 15 residues. Per the germline V gene, CDR1 is MNHNS and CDR2 is SASEGT. Written as DNA, the CDR3 is TGTGCCAGCAGTCCTTCGGGGACAGGGGTCTACGAGCAGTACTTC. This encodes CASSPSGTGVYEQYF.

This chain links TRBV28 with TRBJ2-1, with 9 bases lining up with TRBD1. From germline, CDR1 is MDHEN and CDR2 SYDVKM. The CDR3 loop spans 15 amino acids. V lost 4 bases and J lost 3; bases outside the gene matches: 4. CDR3 bases: TGTGCCAGCAGTTCGGGACAGGGAGACTACAATGAGCAGTTCTTC. Its translation is CASSSGQGDYNEQFF.

The chain carries TRBV27 and TRBJ2-5; tentatively, D is TRBD2 (6 bases). Germline assignment: CDR1 MNHEY and CDR2 SMNVEV (reference sequence). V lost 5 bases to trimming and J lost 0 bases, with 16 bases between them. This CDR3 is built from 16 residues. The CDR3, as DNA: TGTGCCAGCAGTCTTCACGGGGGTCTATACCAAGAGACCCAGTACTTC. It translates to CASSLHGGLYQETQYF.

The DNA of the CDR3 is TGTGCCAGCAGCTTAACTTTTTACGAGCAGTACTTC. Its protein is CASSLTFYEQYF. The chain employs TRBV7-2 and TRBJ2-7, with unresolved D. Per the germline V gene, CDR1 is SGHTA and CDR2 is FQGNSA. CDR3 length: 12 amino acids. Trimming removed 2 bases from V and 4 bases from J, with 6 bases in between.